The following is a T cell receptor (beta chain) sequence with its context. What it recognizes is unknown. These data belong to a study of human T cells and chemical hapten exposure. Overall study: Patients had diphenylcyclopropenone applied to the scalp weekly throughout the roughly 25-week study. TCR yields per sample varied mostly from small pooled library volume differences.

TCRdb ran MiXCR on the RACE reads and lists one entry per CDR3 protein. The table records about 82,000 distinct CDR3 sequences, approximately 7% of them present only once. Time point meaning: patch test 2, 6 weeks after DPC sensitization. Described treatment: therapeutic diphenylcyclopropenone sensitization with weekly scalp DPC. Total RNA was isolated from unfractionated whole blood. Findings and limits, study-wide: DPC sensitization produced no change in TCRs with frequency above 1 in 1000.

The CDR3 has 14 residues. Germline V gene data show CDR1 as SEHNR and CDR2 as FQNEAQ (reference sequence). J gave up 6 bases and V 4 bases, and 6 bases lay outside the gene matches. The TCR originated in a woman younger than 45 with alopecia areata. Some clones in this sample may be carry-over from other donors' samples. The J gene is TRBJ2-7, the V gene TRBV7-9, with 10 bases aligning to TRBD1. The source was whole blood, collected in connection with sensitization to the hapten diphenylcyclopropenone (DPC). The CDR3 nucleotides read TGTGCCAGCAGCTCCGGGACAGGGGTAACCGAGCAGTACTTC. Amino acids: CASSSGTGVTEQYF.